What follows are 2 T cell receptor beta chains derived from one specimen sequenced in a study of T cell repertoires in cytomegalovirus infection. TCRdb used MiXCR to reprocess the reads, holding one entry per CDR3 protein. Of 680,000 or so distinct CDR3 sequences listed, about 40% are singletons. Material for sequencing was PBMCs. Receptors originate from a human donor in good health (CMV status not recorded). Some clones in this sample may be carry-over from other donors' samples.

V is TRBV2 and J is TRBJ1-4, with no clear D. Per the germline V gene, CDR1 is SNHLY and CDR2 is FYNNEI. This CDR3 spans 11 amino acids. V was shortened by 3 bases and J by 8 bases, with 4 bases between the two germline ends. The chain's CDR3 is CASSEVEKLFF. The CDR3 DNA follows: TGTGCCAGCAGTGAGGTGGAAAAACTGTTTTTT.

The chain uses TRBV7-6 and TRBJ2-2; 7 positions agree with TRBD2. Per the germline V gene, CDR1 is SGHVS and CDR2 is FNYEAQ. There are 16 residues in the CDR3. J gave up 7 bases and V 4 bases, and 12 bases lay outside the gene matches. The CDR3: CASSWEGPITHGELFF. The CDR3 DNA reads as TGTGCCAGCAGCTGGGAGGGACCGATAACCCACGGGGAGCTGTTTTTT.